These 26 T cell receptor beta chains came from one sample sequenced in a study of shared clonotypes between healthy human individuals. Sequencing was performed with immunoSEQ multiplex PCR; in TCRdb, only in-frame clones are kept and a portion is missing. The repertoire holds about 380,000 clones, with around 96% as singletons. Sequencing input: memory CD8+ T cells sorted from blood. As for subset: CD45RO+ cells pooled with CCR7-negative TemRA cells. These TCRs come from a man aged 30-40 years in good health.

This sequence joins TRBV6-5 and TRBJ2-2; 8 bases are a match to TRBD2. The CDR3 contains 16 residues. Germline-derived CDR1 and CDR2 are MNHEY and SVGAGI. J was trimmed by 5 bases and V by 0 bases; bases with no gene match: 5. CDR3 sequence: CASSYSQREWTGELFF. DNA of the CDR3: TGTGCCAGCAGTTACTCCCAGCGGGAGTGGACCGGGGAGCTGTTTTTT.

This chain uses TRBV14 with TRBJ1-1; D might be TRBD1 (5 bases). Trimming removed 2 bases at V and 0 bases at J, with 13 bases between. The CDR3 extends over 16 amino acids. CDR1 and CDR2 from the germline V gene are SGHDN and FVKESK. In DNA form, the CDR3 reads TGTGCCAGCAGCCAATTAACGGGGACGATGAACACTGAAGCTTTCTTT. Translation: CASSQLTGTMNTEAFF.

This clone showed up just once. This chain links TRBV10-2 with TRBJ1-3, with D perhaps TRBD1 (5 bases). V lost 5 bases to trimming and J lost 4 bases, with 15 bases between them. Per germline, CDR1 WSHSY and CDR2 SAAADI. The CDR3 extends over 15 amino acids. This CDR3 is CASSQGPQPGNTIYF. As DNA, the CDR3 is TGCGCCAGCAGTCAGGGACCCCAACCCGGAAACACCATATATTTT.

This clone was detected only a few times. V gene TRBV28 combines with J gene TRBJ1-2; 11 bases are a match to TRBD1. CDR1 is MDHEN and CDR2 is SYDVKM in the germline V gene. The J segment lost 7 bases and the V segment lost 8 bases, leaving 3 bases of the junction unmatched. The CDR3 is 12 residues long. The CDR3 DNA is TGTGCCAGCGGACAGGGGGCTTTTGGCTACACCTTC. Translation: CASGQGAFGYTF.

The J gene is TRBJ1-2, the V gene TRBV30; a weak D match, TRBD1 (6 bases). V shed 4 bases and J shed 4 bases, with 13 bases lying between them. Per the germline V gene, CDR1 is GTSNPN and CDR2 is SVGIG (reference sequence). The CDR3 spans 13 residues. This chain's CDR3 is CAWMGGRAYGYTF. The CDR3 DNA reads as TGTGCCTGGATGGGGGGGCGCGCCTATGGCTACACCTTC.

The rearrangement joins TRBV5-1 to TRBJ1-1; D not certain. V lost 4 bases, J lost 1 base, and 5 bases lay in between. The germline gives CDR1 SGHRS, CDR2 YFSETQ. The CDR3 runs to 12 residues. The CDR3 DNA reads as TGCGCCAGCAGCGAGGGGAACACTGAAGCTTTCTTT. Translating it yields CASSEGNTEAFF.

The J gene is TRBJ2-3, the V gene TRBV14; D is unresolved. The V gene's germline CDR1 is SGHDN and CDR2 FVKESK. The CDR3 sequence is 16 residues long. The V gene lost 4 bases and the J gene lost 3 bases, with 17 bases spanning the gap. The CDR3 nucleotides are TGTGCCAGCAGCCGACGAGTTTCCTGGCTGACAGATACGCAGTATTTT. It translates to CASSRRVSWLTDTQYF.

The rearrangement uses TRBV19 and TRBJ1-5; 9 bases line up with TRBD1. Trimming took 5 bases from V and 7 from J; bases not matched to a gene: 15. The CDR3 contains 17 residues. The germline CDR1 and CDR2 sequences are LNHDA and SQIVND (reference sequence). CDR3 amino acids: CASSGYLRDRVYQPQHF. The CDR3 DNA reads TGTGCCAGTAGTGGATACTTGCGGGACAGGGTCTACCAGCCCCAGCATTTT.

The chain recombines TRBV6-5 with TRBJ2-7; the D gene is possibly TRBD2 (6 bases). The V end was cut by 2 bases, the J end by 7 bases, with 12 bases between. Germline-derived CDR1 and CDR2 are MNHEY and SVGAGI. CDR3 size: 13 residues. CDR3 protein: CASSYLMGGEQYF. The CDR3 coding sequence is TGTGCCAGCAGTTACCTGATGGGGGGTGAGCAGTACTTC.

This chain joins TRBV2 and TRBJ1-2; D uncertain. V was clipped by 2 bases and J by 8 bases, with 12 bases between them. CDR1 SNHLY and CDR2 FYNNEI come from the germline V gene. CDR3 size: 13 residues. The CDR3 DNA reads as TGTGCCAGCAGTGAATTTAACGTCGGAGGCTACACCTTC. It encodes CASSEFNVGGYTF.

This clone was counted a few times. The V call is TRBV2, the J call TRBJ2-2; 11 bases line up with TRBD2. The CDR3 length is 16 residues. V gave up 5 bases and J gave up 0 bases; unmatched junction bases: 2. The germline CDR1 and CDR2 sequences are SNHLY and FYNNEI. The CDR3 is CASSLAGGPNTGELFF. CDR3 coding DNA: TGTGCCAGCAGTTTAGCGGGAGGGCCGAACACCGGGGAGCTGTTTTTT. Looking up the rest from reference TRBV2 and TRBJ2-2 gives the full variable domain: EPEVTQTPSHQVTQMGQEVILRCVPISNHLYFYWYRQILGQKVEFLVSFYNNEISEKSEIFDDQFSVERPDGSNFTLKIRSTKLEDSAMYFCASSLAGGPNTGELFFGEGSRLTVL.

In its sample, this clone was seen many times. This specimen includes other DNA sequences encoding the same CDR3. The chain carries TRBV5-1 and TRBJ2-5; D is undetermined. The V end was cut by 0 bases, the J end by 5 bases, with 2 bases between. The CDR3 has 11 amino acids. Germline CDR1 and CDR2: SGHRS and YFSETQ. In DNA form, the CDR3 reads TGCGCCAGCAGCTTGGAGGAGACCCAGTACTTC. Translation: CASSLEETQYF.

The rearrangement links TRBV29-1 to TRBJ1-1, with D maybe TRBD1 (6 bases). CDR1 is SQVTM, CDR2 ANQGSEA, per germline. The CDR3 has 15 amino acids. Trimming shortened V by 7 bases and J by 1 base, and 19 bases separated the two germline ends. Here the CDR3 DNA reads TGCAGCGGGAGGGGGGACCCCGGGCGGAACACTGAAGCTTTCTTT. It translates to CSGRGDPGRNTEAFF. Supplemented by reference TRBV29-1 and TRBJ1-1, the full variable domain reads SAVISQKPSRDICQRGTSLTIQCQVDSQVTMMFWYRQQPGQSLTLIATANQGSEATYESGFVIDKFPISRPNLTFSTLTVSNMSPEDSSIYLCSGRGDPGRNTEAFFGQGTRLTVV.

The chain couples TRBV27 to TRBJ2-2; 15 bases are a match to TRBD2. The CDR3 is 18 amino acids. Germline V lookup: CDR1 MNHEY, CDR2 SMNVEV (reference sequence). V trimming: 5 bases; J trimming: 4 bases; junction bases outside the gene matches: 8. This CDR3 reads CASSQGLAGGPGTGELFF. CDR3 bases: TGTGCCAGCAGTCAAGGACTAGCGGGAGGGCCGGGCACCGGGGAGCTGTTTTTT.

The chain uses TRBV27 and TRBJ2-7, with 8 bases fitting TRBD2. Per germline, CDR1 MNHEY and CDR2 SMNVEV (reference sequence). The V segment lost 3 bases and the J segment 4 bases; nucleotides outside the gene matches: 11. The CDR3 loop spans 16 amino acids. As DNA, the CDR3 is TGTGCCAGCAGTTTCCGCATTGGGACTAGTGTTTACGAGCAGTACTTC. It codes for CASSFRIGTSVYEQYF.

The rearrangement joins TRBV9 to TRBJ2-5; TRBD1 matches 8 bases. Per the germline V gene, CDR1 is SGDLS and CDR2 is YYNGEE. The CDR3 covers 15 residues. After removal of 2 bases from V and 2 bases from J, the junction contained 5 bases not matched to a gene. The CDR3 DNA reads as TGTGCCAGCAGCGTCTCCGGGACAGGACAAGAGACCCAGTACTTC. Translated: CASSVSGTGQETQYF.

CDR3: CASSQGLGITYEQYF. The CDR3 bases are TGTGCCAGCAGCCAAGGACTAGGGATTACCTACGAGCAGTACTTC. The chain carries TRBV14 and TRBJ2-7; weak D call: TRBD2 (6 bases). The CDR3 runs to 15 residues. CDR1 SGHDN and CDR2 FVKESK come from the germline V gene. Trimming cost V 1 base and J 2 bases, with 12 bases left between them.

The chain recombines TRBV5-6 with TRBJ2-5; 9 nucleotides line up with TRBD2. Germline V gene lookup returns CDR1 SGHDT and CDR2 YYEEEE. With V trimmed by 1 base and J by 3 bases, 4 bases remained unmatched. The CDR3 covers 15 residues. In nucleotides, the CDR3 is TGTGCCAGCAGCTTGAGCGGGAGGAACAAAGAGACCCAGTACTTC. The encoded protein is CASSLSGRNKETQYF. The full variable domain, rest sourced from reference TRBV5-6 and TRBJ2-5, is DAGVTQSPTHLIKTRGQQVTLRCSPKSGHDTVSWYQQALGQGPQFIFQYYEEEERQRGNFPDRFSGHQFPNYSSELNVNALLLGDSALYLCASSLSGRNKETQYFGPGTRLLVL.

The CDR3 nucleotides read TGTGCCAGCATACGACAGGGTGTCTATGGCTACACCTTC. Its translation is CASIRQGVYGYTF. The genes are TRBV6-1 and TRBJ1-2; 7 positions match TRBD1. V was pared by 7 bases and J by 4 bases, with 6 bases of the junction left unmatched. Germline V gives CDR1 MNHNS, CDR2 SASEGT. This CDR3 contains 13 residues.

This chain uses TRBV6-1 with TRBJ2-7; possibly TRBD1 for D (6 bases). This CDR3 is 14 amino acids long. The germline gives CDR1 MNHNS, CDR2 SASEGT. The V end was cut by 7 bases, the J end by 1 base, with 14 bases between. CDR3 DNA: TGTGCCAGCAATTCGTGGACAGCTTCCTACGAGCAGTACTTC. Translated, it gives CASNSWTASYEQYF.

CDR3: CASSTPVAGGQFF. The CDR3, as DNA: TGTGCCAGTAGTACCCCCGTAGCGGGAGGGCAGTTCTTC. The rearrangement links TRBV19 to TRBJ2-1; 10 positions match TRBD2. CDR1 LNHDA and CDR2 SQIVND come from the germline V gene (reference sequence). The CDR3 consists of 13 residues. Trimming at V came to 4 bases and at J to 12 bases, leaving 6 bases not matched to a gene. The full variable domain, with the rest looked up from reference TRBV19 and TRBJ2-1, is DGGITQSPKYLFRKEGQNVTLSCEQNLNHDAMYWYRQDPGQGLRLIYYSQIVNDFQKGDIAEGYSVSREKKESFPLTVTSAQKNPTAFYLCASSTPVAGGQFFGPGTRLTVL.

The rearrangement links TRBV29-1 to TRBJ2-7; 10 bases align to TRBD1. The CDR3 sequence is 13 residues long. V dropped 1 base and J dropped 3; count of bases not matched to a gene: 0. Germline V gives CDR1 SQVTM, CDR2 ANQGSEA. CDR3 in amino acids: CSVEGTGGYEQYF. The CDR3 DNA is TGCAGCGTTGAAGGGACAGGGGGCTACGAGCAGTACTTC.

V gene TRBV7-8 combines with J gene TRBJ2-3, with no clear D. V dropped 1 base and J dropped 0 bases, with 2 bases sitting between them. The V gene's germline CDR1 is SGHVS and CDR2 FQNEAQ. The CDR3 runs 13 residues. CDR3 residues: CASSLVSTDTQYF. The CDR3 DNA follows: TGTGCCAGCAGCTTAGTTAGCACAGATACGCAGTATTTT. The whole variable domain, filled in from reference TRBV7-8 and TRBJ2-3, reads GAGVSQSPRYKVAKRGQDVALRCDPISGHVSLFWYQQALGQGPEFLTYFQNEAQLDKSGLPSDRFFAERPEGSVSTLKIQRTQQEDSAVYLCASSLVSTDTQYFGPGTRLTVL.

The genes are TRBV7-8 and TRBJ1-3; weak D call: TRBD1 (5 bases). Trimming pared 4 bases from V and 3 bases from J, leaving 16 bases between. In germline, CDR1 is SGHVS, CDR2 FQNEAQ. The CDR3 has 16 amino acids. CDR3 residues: CASSSRDLFFGNTIYF. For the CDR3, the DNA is TGTGCCAGCAGCTCCCGGGACTTATTCTTTGGAAACACCATATATTTT.

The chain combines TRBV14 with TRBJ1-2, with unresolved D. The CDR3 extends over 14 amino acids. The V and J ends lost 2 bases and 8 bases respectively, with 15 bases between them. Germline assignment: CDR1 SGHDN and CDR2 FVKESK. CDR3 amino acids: CASSQTQSGEGYTF. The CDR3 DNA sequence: TGTGCCAGCAGCCAAACGCAAAGTGGAGAAGGCTACACCTTC. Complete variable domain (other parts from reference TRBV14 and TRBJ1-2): EAGVTQFPSHSVIEKGQTVTLRCDPISGHDNLYWYRRVMGKEIKFLLHFVKESKQDESGMPNNRFLAERTGGTYSTLKVQPAELEDSGVYFCASSQTQSGEGYTFGSGTRLTVV.

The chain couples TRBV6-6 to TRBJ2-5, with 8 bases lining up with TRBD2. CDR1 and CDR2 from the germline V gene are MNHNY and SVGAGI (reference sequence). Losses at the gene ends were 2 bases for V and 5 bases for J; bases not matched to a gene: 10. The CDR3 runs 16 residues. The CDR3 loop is CASSYRRAGGGETQYF. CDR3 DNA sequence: TGTGCCAGCAGTTACCGTCGGGCGGGAGGAGGGGAGACCCAGTACTTC.